One sample yielded the 4 T cell receptor gamma chains listed below, sequenced in a study of Vδ1+ human thymocytes. Points from the study as a whole: Highly polyclonal TRG and TRD repertoires with Gaussian CDR3 length distributions appeared in thymus.

Sequences come from RNA converted to cDNA by reverse transcription. The CDR3 regions were amplified by multiplex PCR from V-gene primers to a constant-region primer. TCRdb re-processed the multiplex PCR reads using CATT. Here the sample spans 30,000 to 45,000 gamma-chain clones, 20% being singletons. Their antigen targets remain unknown. Sequencing was carried out using Vdelta1+ gamma-delta thymocytes from the thymus. Subset in this sample: FACS-sorted CD3+ TCRalphabeta- TCRVdelta1+ TCRVdelta2- thymocytes. These receptors all come from a girl less than two years old who had congenital heart surgery.

Only one count was recorded for this clone. V usage is TRGV4 and J usage is TRGJ1 or TRGJ2. Germline CDR1 and CDR2: EGSTGY and YDSYTSSV. CDR3 size: 14 residues. Germline trimming cut 3 bases from V and 0 bases from J; bases unmatched to any gene: 5. The CDR3 loop is CATWDNWNYYKKLF. CDR3 DNA sequence: TGTGCCACCTGGGATAATTGGAATTATTATAAGAAACTCTTT.

This clone has just a few counts. The chain joins TRGV2 to TRGJ1 or TRGJ2. CDR1 and CDR2 from the germline V gene are EGSNGY and YDSYNSKV. Trimming removed 0 bases from V and 5 bases from J; junction bases left unmatched: 13. The CDR3 is 16 residues long. The CDR3 reads CATWDGPTFRDYKKLF. In DNA form, the CDR3 reads TGTGCCACCTGGGACGGGCCTACATTTCGGGATTATAAGAAACTCTTT.

This clone was found a few times. Since a much larger clone is just one base distant, this may be a read error. This specimen includes other DNA sequences encoding the same CDR3. This sequence joins TRGV9 and TRGJ1 or TRGJ2. CDR1 and CDR2 from the germline V gene are GITISATS and ISYDGTV (reference sequence). The CDR3 consists of 13 residues. V gave up 1 base and J gave up 5 bases; unmatched junction bases: 5. Here the CDR3 DNA reads TGTGCCTTGTGGGAGGTTCGGGATTATAAGAAACTCTTT. It encodes CALWEVRDYKKLF.

Turning to this clone: Other DNA sequences in the same sample also yield this CDR3. The chain is built from TRGV9 and TRGJP2. This CDR3 is built from 14 residues. Trimming at V came to 3 bases and at J to 3 bases, leaving 4 bases not matched to a gene. From germline, CDR1 is GITISATS and CDR2 ISYDGTV (reference sequence). CDR3 sequence reads: CALWEPRSDWIKTF. Written as DNA, the CDR3 is TGTGCCTTGTGGGAGCCACGTAGTGATTGGATCAAGACGTTT.